The 5 T cell receptor beta chains listed next were all sequenced from one sample in a study of blood T cell repertoires in COVID-19 (dated by TCRdb to 2019 to 2021). Receptor amplification or capture employed the immunoSEQ multiplex PCR assay. TCRdb took this table from immuneACCESS and kept in-frame rearrangements with V and J called. Such tables lack part of the clones; where checked against another copy, unresolved V genes explain under half of the gap, and the rest is unexplained. The sample contains about 190,000 clones, about four fifths of them found a single time. Of the sample, roughly 6.6% is held by the ten largest clones. The sample comprised peripheral blood. Receptors were obtained from a woman between 40 and 55 years old with acute or convalescent COVID-19.

This rearrangement joins TRBV27 to TRBJ2-7; 8 bases are shared with TRBD1. Looked up from germline, CDR1 is MNHEY and CDR2 is SMNVEV (reference sequence). The CDR3 is 16 amino acids. With 6 bases clipped from V and 4 bases from J, the junction kept 14 bases outside the gene matches. CDR3 amino acids: CASSSGQGFEIYEQYF. The CDR3 nucleotides read TGTGCCAGCAGCTCCGGACAGGGATTTGAAATTTACGAGCAGTACTTC.

The chain links TRBV2 to TRBJ1-5; perhaps TRBD1 as D (5 bases). Germline V gene lookup returns CDR1 SNHLY and CDR2 FYNNEI. Trimming cost V 0 bases and J 6 bases, with 12 bases left between them. CDR3 size: 15 residues. The CDR3 reads CASSEAGGALQPQHF. CDR3 nucleotides: TGTGCCAGCAGTGAAGCGGGGGGTGCCCTTCAGCCCCAGCATTTT.

This clone was counted a few times. The chain combines TRBV24-1 with TRBJ1-3; D gene unclear. V was shortened by 5 bases and J by 0 bases, with 4 bases between the two germline ends. The CDR3 extends over 13 amino acids. Germline loops: CDR1 KGHDR, CDR2 SFDVKD. Here the CDR3 DNA reads TGTGCCACCAGTGGCAGCTCTGGAAACACCATATATTTT. This sequence encodes CATSGSSGNTIYF.

CDR3 loop: CAIRGGGRLSYNEQFF. CDR3 coding DNA: TGTGCCATCAGGGGGGGCGGGAGGCTATCCTACAATGAGCAGTTCTTC. V usage is TRBV10-3 and J usage is TRBJ2-1, with 8 bases aligning to TRBD2. Germline trimming cut 6 bases from V and 1 base from J; bases unmatched to any gene: 8. Looked up from germline, CDR1 is ENHRY and CDR2 is SYGVKD. CDR3 size: 16 residues.

Only a few counts were recorded for this clone. V usage is TRBV11-3 and J usage is TRBJ2-1; 8 bases align to TRBD2. V lost 5 bases and J lost 7; bases outside the gene matches: 10. The CDR3 totals 15 residues. CDR1 is SGHNT, CDR2 YENEEA, per germline. The CDR3 nucleotides read TGTGCCAGCAGCACCCCGGGAGGGCGATCAAATGAGCAGTTCTTC. It specifies CASSTPGGRSNEQFF.